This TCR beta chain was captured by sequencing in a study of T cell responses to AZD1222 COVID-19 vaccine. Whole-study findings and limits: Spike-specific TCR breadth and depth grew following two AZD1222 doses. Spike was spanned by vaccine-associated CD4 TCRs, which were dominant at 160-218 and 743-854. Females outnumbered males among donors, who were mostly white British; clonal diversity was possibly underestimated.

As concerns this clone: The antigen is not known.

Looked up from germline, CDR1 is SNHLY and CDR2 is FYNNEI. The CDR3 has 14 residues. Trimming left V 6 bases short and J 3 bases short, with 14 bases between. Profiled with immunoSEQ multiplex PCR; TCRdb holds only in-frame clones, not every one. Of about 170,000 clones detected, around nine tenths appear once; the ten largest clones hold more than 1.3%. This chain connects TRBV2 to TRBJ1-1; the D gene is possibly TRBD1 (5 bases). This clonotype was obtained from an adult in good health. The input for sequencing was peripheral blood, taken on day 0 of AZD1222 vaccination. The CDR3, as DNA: TGTGCCAGCAGGGATTCCAGGGTTTACACTGAAGCTTTCTTT. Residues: CASRDSRVYTEAFF.